These 2 T cell receptor beta chains were sequenced from one sample in a study of blood T cell repertoires in COVID-19. This table comes from immunoSEQ multiplex PCR, and its TCRdb copy is limited to in-frame clones, with some not included. The data hold about 170,000 clones, with about 83% observed a single time. Specimen: peripheral blood. The receptors here all came from a woman older than 75 with acute or convalescent COVID-19.

This clone was picked up a small number of times. The chain is built from TRBV30 and TRBJ1-6; D is perhaps TRBD1 (6 bases). Looked up from germline, CDR1 is GTSNPN and CDR2 is SVGIG (reference sequence). The CDR3 extends over 14 amino acids. The CDR3 DNA reads TGTGCGACCCCCGGGACACAGGATAATTCACCCCTCCACTTT. The encoded protein is CATPGTQDNSPLHF. Filled out from reference TRBV30 and TRBJ1-6, the complete variable domain reads SQTIHQWPATLVQPVGSPLSLECTVEGTSNPNLYWYRQAAGRGLQLLFYSVGIGQISSEVPQNLSASRPQDRQFILSSKKLLLSDSGFYLCATPGTQDNSPLHFGNGTRLTVT.

The J gene is TRBJ2-2, the V gene TRBV7-2, with 12 bases aligning to TRBD2. There are 16 residues in the CDR3. The trim removed 5 bases at V and 9 bases at J, leaving 10 bases unmatched. From germline, CDR1 is SGHTA and CDR2 FQGNSA. The CDR3 region is CASSGGTSGLGRELFF. In DNA, the CDR3 is TGTGCCAGCAGCGGCGGGACTAGCGGGTTGGGTCGGGAGCTGTTTTTT.